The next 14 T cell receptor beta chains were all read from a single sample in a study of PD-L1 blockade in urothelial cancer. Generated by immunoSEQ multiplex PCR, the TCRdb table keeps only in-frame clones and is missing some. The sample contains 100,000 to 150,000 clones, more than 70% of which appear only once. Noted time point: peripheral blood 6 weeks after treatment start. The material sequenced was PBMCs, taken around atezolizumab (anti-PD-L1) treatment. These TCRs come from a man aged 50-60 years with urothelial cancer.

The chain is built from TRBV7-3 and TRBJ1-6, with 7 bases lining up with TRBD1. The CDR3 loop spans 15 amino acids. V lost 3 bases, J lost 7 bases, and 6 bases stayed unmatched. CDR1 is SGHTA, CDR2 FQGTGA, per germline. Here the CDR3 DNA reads TGTGCCAGCAGCTTCTTAGGGGGCGCGAATTCACCCCTCCACTTT. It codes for CASSFLGGANSPLHF.

Here the CDR3 DNA reads TGTGCCAGCGAAGTCGGGGGGGGGAACACTGAAGCTTTCTTT. Amino acid sequence: CASEVGGGNTEAFF. This chain connects TRBV6-5 to TRBJ1-1, with D possibly TRBD1 on 5 matching bases. V lost 8 bases, J lost 1 base, and 14 bases lay in between. The CDR3 runs to 14 residues. CDR1 and CDR2 (germline): MNHEY, SVGAGI.

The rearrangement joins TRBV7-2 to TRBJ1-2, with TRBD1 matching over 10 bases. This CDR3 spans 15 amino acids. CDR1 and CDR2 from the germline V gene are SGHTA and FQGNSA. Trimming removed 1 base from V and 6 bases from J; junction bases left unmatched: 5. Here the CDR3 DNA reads TGTGCCAGCAGCTTAGGCGGACAGGGGGGGGATGGCTACACCTTC. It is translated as CASSLGGQGGDGYTF.

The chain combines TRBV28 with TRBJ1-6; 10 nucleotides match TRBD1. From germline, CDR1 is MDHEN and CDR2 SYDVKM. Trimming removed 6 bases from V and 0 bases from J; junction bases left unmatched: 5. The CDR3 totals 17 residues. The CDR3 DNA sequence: TGTGCCAGCAGCAAGGGGACAGGGGTCTCCTATAATTCACCCCTCCACTTT. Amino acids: CASSKGTGVSYNSPLHF.

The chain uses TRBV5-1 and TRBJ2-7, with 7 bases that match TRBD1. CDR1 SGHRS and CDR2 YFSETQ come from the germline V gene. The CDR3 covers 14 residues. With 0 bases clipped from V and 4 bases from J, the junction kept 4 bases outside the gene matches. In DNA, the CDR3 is TGCGCCAGCAGCTTGGGACAGGGACCTTACGAGCAGTACTTC. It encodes CASSLGQGPYEQYF. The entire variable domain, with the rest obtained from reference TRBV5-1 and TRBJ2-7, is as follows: KAGVTQTPRYLIKTRGQQVTLSCSPISGHRSVSWYQQTPGQGLQFLFEYFSETQRNKGNFPGRFSGRQFSNSRSEMNVSTLELGDSALYLCASSLGQGPYEQYFGPGTRLTVT.

CDR3 loop: CATLRQGTLKETQYF. Here the CDR3 DNA reads TGTGCCACCCTCCGACAGGGAACCCTAAAAGAGACCCAGTACTTC. This chain links TRBV5-4 with TRBJ2-5; 7 bases map to TRBD1. Germline V lookup: CDR1 SGHNT, CDR2 YYREEE (reference sequence). CDR3 length equals 15 residues. The trim removed 9 bases at V and 3 bases at J, leaving 14 bases unmatched.

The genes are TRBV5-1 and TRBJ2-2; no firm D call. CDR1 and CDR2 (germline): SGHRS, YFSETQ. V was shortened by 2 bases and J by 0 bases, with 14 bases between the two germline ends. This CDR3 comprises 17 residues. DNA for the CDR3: TGCGCCAGCAGCTTCGCACCAGGCCGCTCGAACACCGGGGAGCTGTTTTTT. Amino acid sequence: CASSFAPGRSNTGELFF. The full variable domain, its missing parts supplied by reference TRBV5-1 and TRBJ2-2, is KAGVTQTPRYLIKTRGQQVTLSCSPISGHRSVSWYQQTPGQGLQFLFEYFSETQRNKGNFPGRFSGRQFSNSRSEMNVSTLELGDSALYLCASSFAPGRSNTGELFFGEGSRLTVL.

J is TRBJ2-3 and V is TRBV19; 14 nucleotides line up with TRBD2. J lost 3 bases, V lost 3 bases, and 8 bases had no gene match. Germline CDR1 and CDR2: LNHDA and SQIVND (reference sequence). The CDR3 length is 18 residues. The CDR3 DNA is TGTGCCAGTAGTATGCAGCCCGGGACTAGCGGGAGAACAGATACGCAGTATTTT. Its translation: CASSMQPGTSGRTDTQYF.

CDR3 sequence: CASSTGTGVGYTF. CDR3 DNA: TGTGCCAGCAGTACCGGGACAGGGGTTGGCTACACCTTC. The rearrangement uses TRBV2 and TRBJ1-2; 10 bases match TRBD1. V lost 5 bases, J lost 7 bases, and 4 bases stayed unmatched. CDR3 length: 13 amino acids. The germline CDR1 and CDR2 sequences are SNHLY and FYNNEI. The full variable domain, rest sourced from reference TRBV2 and TRBJ1-2, is EPEVTQTPSHQVTQMGQEVILRCVPISNHLYFYWYRQILGQKVEFLVSFYNNEISEKSEIFDDQFSVERPDGSNFTLKIRSTKLEDSAMYFCASSTGTGVGYTFGSGTRLTVV.

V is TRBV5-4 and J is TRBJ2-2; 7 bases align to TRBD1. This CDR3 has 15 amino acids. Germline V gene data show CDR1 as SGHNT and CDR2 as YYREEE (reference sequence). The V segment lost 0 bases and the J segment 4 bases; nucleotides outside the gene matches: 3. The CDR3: CASSLGQGLTGELFF. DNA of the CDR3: TGTGCCAGCAGCTTGGGACAGGGCCTCACCGGGGAGCTGTTTTTT. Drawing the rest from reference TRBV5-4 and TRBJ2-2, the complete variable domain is ETGVTQSPTHLIKTRGQQVTLRCSSQSGHNTVSWYQQALGQGPQFIFQYYREEENGRGNFPPRFSGLQFPNYSSELNVNALELDDSALYLCASSLGQGLTGELFFGEGSRLTVL.

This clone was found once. Here the CDR3 reads CASGRGYEQYF. In DNA, the CDR3 is TGTGCCAGCGGGAGGGGGTACGAGCAGTACTTC. This chain connects TRBV11-2 to TRBJ2-7; TRBD2 is a possible D gene (7 bases). The CDR3 loop spans 11 amino acids. Deletions cut 8 bases from V and 4 bases from J, with 9 bases between. Per the germline V gene, CDR1 is SGHAT and CDR2 is FQNNGV.

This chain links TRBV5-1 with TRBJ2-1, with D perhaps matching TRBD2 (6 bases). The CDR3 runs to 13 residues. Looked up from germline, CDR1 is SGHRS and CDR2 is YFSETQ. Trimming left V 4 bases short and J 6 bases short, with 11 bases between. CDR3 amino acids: CASSDASANEQFF. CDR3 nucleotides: TGCGCCAGCAGCGACGCTAGCGCCAATGAGCAGTTCTTC.

CDR3 residues: CATSRDRGSNQPQHF. The CDR3 nucleotides are TGTGCCACCAGCAGGGACAGGGGTAGCAATCAGCCCCAGCATTTT. V is TRBV15 and J is TRBJ1-5; 9 nucleotides match TRBD1. The junction had 0 bases not matched to a gene; V was cut back by 3 bases and J by 0 bases. CDR1 is LNHNV and CDR2 is YYDKDF in the germline V gene (reference sequence). The CDR3 has 15 residues.

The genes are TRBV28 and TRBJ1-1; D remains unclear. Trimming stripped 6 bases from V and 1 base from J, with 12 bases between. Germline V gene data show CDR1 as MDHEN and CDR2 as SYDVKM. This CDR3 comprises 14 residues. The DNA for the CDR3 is TGTGCCAGCAGCCGAGGTCGTTGGAACACTGAAGCTTTCTTT. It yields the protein CASSRGRWNTEAFF.